This T cell receptor (beta chain) was retrieved from a study of human T cells and chemical hapten exposure. This clonotype came up many times. Total RNA extraction was carried out from unfractionated whole blood. With 6 bases clipped from V and 2 bases from J, the junction kept 9 bases outside the gene matches. The germline V gene encodes CDR1 DFQATT and CDR2 SNEGSKA (reference sequence). This CDR3 comprises 15 residues. TCRdb ran MiXCR on the 5' RACE reads and lists one entry per CDR3 protein. The sample comprises about 140,000 distinct CDR3 sequences, around 4% of which are singletons, and over 1.2% rests with the top ten.

The chain uses TRBV20-1 and TRBJ2-1; TRBD2 matches at 8 bases. This sequence originates from a female donor in good health. CDR3 sequence reads: CSALGLAGPYNEQFF. The CDR3, as DNA: TGCAGTGCCCTGGGGCTAGCGGGCCCCTACAATGAGCAGTTCTTC.